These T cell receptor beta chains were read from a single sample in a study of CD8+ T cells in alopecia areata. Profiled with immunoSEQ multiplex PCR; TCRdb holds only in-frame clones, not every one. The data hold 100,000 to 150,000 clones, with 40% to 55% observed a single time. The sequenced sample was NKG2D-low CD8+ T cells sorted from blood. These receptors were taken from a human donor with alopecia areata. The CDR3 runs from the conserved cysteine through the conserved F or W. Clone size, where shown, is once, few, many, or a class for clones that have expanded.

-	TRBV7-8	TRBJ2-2	CASSPSGNTGELFF
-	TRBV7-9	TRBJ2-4	CASSLAGKNIQYF
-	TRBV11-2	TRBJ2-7	CASSLDYGDSYEQYF
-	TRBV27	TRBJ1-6	CASSPGTGGFHF
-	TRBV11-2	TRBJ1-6	CASSLEAGESPLHF
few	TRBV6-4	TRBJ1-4	CASSDGTGVEKLFF
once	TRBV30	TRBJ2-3	CAWSTGQGTQYF
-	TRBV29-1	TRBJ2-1	CSVGVSNEQFF
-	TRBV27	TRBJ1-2	CASSPQGADYGYTF
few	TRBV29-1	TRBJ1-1	CSVVENTEAFF
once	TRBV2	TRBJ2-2	CASSGGTGELFF
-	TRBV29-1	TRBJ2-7	CSVENSDRGSYEQYF
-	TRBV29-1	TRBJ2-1	CSVEGGDKDNEQFF
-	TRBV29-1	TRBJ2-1	CSVDGTGVKYNEQFF
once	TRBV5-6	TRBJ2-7	CASSIGTTYEQYF
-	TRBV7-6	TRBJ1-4	CASSPGTATNEKLFF
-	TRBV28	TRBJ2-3	CASSFRTDTQYF
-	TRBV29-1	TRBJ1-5	CSALGQGLLHF
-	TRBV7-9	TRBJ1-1	CASSLDPGSNTEAFF
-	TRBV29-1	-	CSARGHEQYF
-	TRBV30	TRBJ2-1	CAWSVEGTFQFF
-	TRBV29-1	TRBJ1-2	CSGRQSDGYTF
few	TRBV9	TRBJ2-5	CASSVTPSPQETQYF